This T cell receptor beta chain derives from a study of blood T cell repertoires in COVID-19. In germline, CDR1 is MNHEY, CDR2 SMNVEV (reference sequence). CDR3 length: 18 residues. The junction had 15 bases not matched to a gene; V was cut back by 5 bases and J by 5 bases. Only in-frame clones appear in the TCRdb table, and some are missing; sequencing was by immunoSEQ multiplex PCR. The table lists roughly 190,000 clones, approximately 86% of them singletons. The TCR originated in a woman aged 25 to 39 who had recovered from COVID-19. Source material: PBMCs or T cells enriched from blood (not recorded which). The chain employs TRBV27 and TRBJ2-5; 12 positions match TRBD2. CDR3 residues: CASSPTSGRSSAGETQYF. DNA for the CDR3: TGTGCCAGCAGTCCAACTAGCGGGAGGTCCTCGGCCGGGGAGACCCAGTACTTC.